This T cell receptor beta chain comes out of a study of cytomegalovirus exposure and HLA in healthy donors. While unrecorded immune exposures were likely, the donors were nominally healthy when sampled. PCR involved 60 Vbeta and 13 Jbeta primers. Here immunoSEQ multiplex PCR was the method, and the copy in TCRdb shows in-frame clones only, minus some. The sample lists 110,000 to 150,000 clones; about 79% were seen once. Study results and caveats: Earlier analysis yielded a pattern in which most TCR beta V segments were productive about 87% or about 30% of the time.

Of note for this clone: Its antigen is still unknown.

The specimen sequenced was PBMCs. The receptor was isolated from a man aged 40-55 years in good health and CMV-seropositive.

The CDR3 sequence: CASSQDRGRGQGVGQYF. The DNA of the CDR3 is TGCGCCAGCAGCCAAGATCGGGGGAGGGGACAGGGGGTCGGGCAGTACTTC. This chain links TRBV4-1 with TRBJ2-7, with 11 positions matching TRBD1. Germline V gene data show CDR1 as MGHRA and CDR2 as YSYEKL. The CDR3 extends over 17 amino acids. V gave up 0 bases and J gave up 9 bases; unmatched junction bases: 13.